Judged by abundance, the clone carrying this T cell receptor (beta chain) is medium-sized. Antigen unknown. None of the patients had undergone any treatment ahead of thyroid surgery. The data derive from a study of metastatic and nonmetastatic thyroid tumors. Whole-study findings and limits: Across blood and tumor, TCR beta diversity in malignant thyroid tumors was reportedly significantly higher than in benign nodules.

Germline-derived CDR1 and CDR2 are KGHDR and SFDVKD. Trimming removed 3 bases from V and 2 bases from J, with 10 bases in between. The length of the CDR3 is 15 residues. With MiXCR, TCRdb reprocessed the PCR reads. This table has 24,000 or so clones, roughly 9.7% appearing once. Sequencing was performed on blood. This sequence originates from a female donor with papillary thyroid cancer or a benign thyroid nodule (not recorded which). Some clones in this sample may be carry-over from other donors' samples. The J gene is TRBJ1-5, the V gene TRBV24-1; a weak D match, TRBD1 (5 bases). The CDR3 nucleotides read TGTGCCACCAGTGATGGGACTATTGGCAATCAGCCCCAGCATTTT. Its protein is CATSDGTIGNQPQHF.